Listed below are T cell receptor beta chains from one sample, sequenced in a study of blood T cell repertoires in COVID-19. The data were produced by immunoSEQ multiplex PCR, yet TCRdb's version contains in-frame clones alone and is incomplete. The sample lists 100,000 or so clones, 85% to 90% occurring once. Sequences were obtained from peripheral blood. These receptor sequences come from a man aged 55 to 70 with acute or convalescent COVID-19. The CDR3 runs from the conserved cysteine through the conserved F or W. D genes are given only for firm matches. Rows may omit the clone size; those that give it use once, few, many or a size class.

j_gene | d_gene | abundance | v_gene | CDR3aa | CDR3nt
TRBJ1-3 | . | . | TRBV2 | CASSETRSLGNTIYF | TGTGCCAGCAGTGAGACGAGGAGTCTCGGAAACACCATATATTTT
TRBJ2-5 | TRBD2 | . | TRBV6-2/TRBV6-3 | CASSSPTSGGRETQYF | TGTGCCAGCAGTTCCCCGACTAGCGGGGGACGAGAGACCCAGTACTTC
TRBJ2-5 | TRBD2 | once | TRBV24-1 | CATRRGLAGQETQYF | TGTGCCACCAGACGGGGACTAGCGGGGCAAGAGACCCAGTACTTC
TRBJ2-3 | TRBD2 | . | TRBV4-2 | CASSQARGDSGTQYF | TGTGCCAGCAGCCAAGCCCGGGGGGATTCCGGTACGCAGTATTTT
TRBJ2-7 | TRBD1 | . | TRBV11-2 | CASSTDRGGEQYF | TGTGCCAGCAGCACGGACAGGGGGGGCGAGCAGTACTTC
TRBJ2-7 | . | . | TRBV15 | CATSRDLMGGKQYF | TGTGCCACCAGCCGGGACCTTATGGGGGGAAAGCAGTACTTC
TRBJ1-1 | TRBD1 | few | TRBV5-1 | CASSKDREGTEAFF | TGCGCCAGCAGCAAGGACAGGGAGGGCACTGAAGCTTTCTTT
TRBJ1-5 | . | . | TRBV19 | CASSPLDFSNQPQHF | TGTGCCAGTAGCCCTTTGGACTTTAGCAATCAGCCCCAGCATTTT
TRBJ2-4 | . | . | TRBV30 | CAWKLAGANIQYF | TGTGCCTGGAAACTGGCAGGGGCGAACATTCAGTACTTC
TRBJ1-5 | . | . | TRBV7-2 | CASSPRVERLGPQHF | TGTGCCAGCAGCCCGAGGGTGGAGAGGTTAGGGCCCCAGCATTTT
TRBJ2-7 | TRBD1 | . | TRBV11-3 | CASSVGQSSYEQYF | TGTGCCAGCAGCGTGGGACAGAGCTCCTACGAGCAGTACTTC
TRBJ2-3 | . | . | TRBV5-1 | CASSLVGGGTDTQYF | TGCGCCAGCAGCTTGGTAGGGGGTGGCACAGATACGCAGTATTTT
TRBJ2-5 | . | . | TRBV6-2/TRBV6-3 | CASSYSGGPRGTQYF | TGTGCCAGCAGTTACTCGGGCGGACCGCGGGGGACCCAGTACTTC
TRBJ1-2 | . | . | TRBV28 | CASSVPHINYGYTF | TGTGCCAGCAGTGTTCCCCACATTAACTATGGCTACACCTTC
TRBJ1-5 | . | . | TRBV5-1 | CASSLAGVENQPQHF | TGCGCCAGCAGCTTGGCGGGGGTGGAAAATCAGCCCCAGCATTTT
TRBJ2-1 | TRBD1 | few | TRBV19 | CASKTTGGSYNEQFF | TGTGCCAGTAAAACAACAGGGGGCTCCTACAATGAGCAGTTCTTC
TRBJ1-1 | TRBD1 | . | TRBV7-9 | CASRYPGQGTTEAFF | TGTGCCAGCAGATATCCGGGACAGGGAACCACTGAAGCTTTCTTT
TRBJ1-4 | . | few | TRBV19 | CASSIRSGGGNEKLFF | TGTGCCAGTAGTATCAGATCCGGTGGAGGTAATGAAAAACTGTTTTTT
TRBJ1-2 | . | . | TRBV12-3/TRBV12-4 | CASSLWTAYGYTF | TGTGCCAGCAGTTTATGGACAGCCTATGGCTACACCTTC
TRBJ1-2 | TRBD1 | . | TRBV10-1 | CASNQTGGASYGYTF | TGCGCCAGCAACCAGACAGGGGGCGCGAGCTATGGCTACACCTTC
TRBJ2-3 | . | . | TRBV27 | CASNHGGQGDTQYF | TGTGCCAGCAACCACGGGGGGCAGGGAGATACGCAGTATTTT
TRBJ2-1 | . | . | TRBV5-6 | CASSFVAGSYNEQFF | TGTGCCAGCAGCTTCGTGGCAGGCTCCTACAATGAGCAGTTCTTC
TRBJ2-1 | . | . | TRBV4-1 | CASSQDRGGHNEQFF | TGCGCCAGCAGCCAAGATCGCGGGGGCCACAATGAGCAGTTCTTC
TRBJ2-5 | TRBD1 | . | TRBV7-9 | CASSHFDRVGETQYF | TGTGCCAGCAGCCACTTCGACAGGGTGGGAGAGACCCAGTACTTC
TRBJ2-7 | TRBD1 | few | TRBV5-1 | CASSWAGTGVPYEQYF | TGCGCCAGCAGCTGGGCGGGGACAGGAGTACCCTACGAGCAGTACTTC
TRBJ2-3 | TRBD2 | . | TRBV5-1 | CASRAGGTDTQYF | TGCGCCAGCAGAGCGGGGGGAACAGATACGCAGTATTTT
TRBJ1-3 | TRBD1 | . | TRBV5-1 | CASSLDRGPGNTIYF | TGCGCCAGCAGCTTGGACAGGGGCCCTGGAAACACCATATATTTT
TRBJ1-2 | . | . | TRBV19 | CASSITHRDGYTF | TGTGCCAGTAGTATTACGCACAGGGACGGCTACACCTTC
TRBJ2-5 | TRBD2 | . | TRBV7-2 | CASSFLSGGGETQYF | TGTGCCAGCAGCTTCCTTAGCGGGGGAGGTGAGACCCAGTACTTC
TRBJ2-7 | TRBD2 | . | TRBV19 | CASSTLAGVGDEQYF | TGTGCCAGTAGTACCCTAGCGGGAGTGGGCGACGAGCAGTACTTC
TRBJ2-3 | TRBD2 | . | TRBV30 | CAWVAWGSGDTDTQYF | TGTGCCTGGGTGGCGTGGGGCAGCGGGGACACAGATACGCAGTATTTT
TRBJ2-7 | TRBD2 | . | TRBV7-8 | CASSLTLAVSSYEQYF | TGTGCCAGCAGCTTAACGCTAGCGGTGAGCTCCTACGAGCAGTACTTC
TRBJ2-5 | TRBD1 | . | TRBV10-1 | CASSESMAGGAETQYF | TGCGCCAGCAGTGAGTCCATGGCAGGGGGAGCGGAGACCCAGTACTTC